Listed here are 29 T cell receptor beta chains from one sample, sequenced in a study of control samples from healthy donors and cancer patients. Data came from immunoSEQ multiplex PCR; TCRdb stores just in-frame clones and leaves some out. Of 170,000 or so clones listed, approximately 94% are singletons. Sequenced input: blood. The receptors were sampled from a woman in her forties in good health.

The CDR3 region has the DNA TGTGCCAGCAGTGAGCTTAACAGCTATGGCTACACCTTC. Its translation is CASSELNSYGYTF. This sequence joins TRBV25-1 and TRBJ1-2; D is ambiguous. V lost 3 bases and J 4 bases, leaving 9 bases between the germline ends. Germline assignment: CDR1 MGHDK and CDR2 SYGVNS. The CDR3 loop spans 13 amino acids.

This rearrangement joins TRBV5-6 to TRBJ2-6; D is undetermined. CDR3 length equals 15 residues. V was shortened by 4 bases and J by 0 bases, with 8 bases between the two germline ends. Germline V gives CDR1 SGHDT, CDR2 YYEEEE. The CDR3 protein is CASSPQLSGANVLTF. CDR3 DNA: TGTGCCAGCAGCCCACAGCTCTCTGGGGCCAACGTCCTGACTTTC.

This clone was recorded once. The CDR3 loop reads CASSRTTGLYYTF. The CDR3, as DNA: TGTGCCAGCAGCAGAACAACAGGGCTCTACTACACCTTC. This rearrangement joins TRBV6-5 to TRBJ1-2; a weak D match, TRBD1 (6 bases). Germline values: CDR1 MNHEY, CDR2 SVGAGI. The CDR3 sequence is 13 residues long. V lost 6 bases, J lost 10 bases, and 18 bases lay in between.

The chain combines TRBV9 with TRBJ1-6; 7 bases line up with TRBD1. V lost 0 bases to trimming and J lost 9 bases; unmatched junction nucleotides: 6. This CDR3 is 15 amino acids long. The V gene's germline CDR1 is SGDLS and CDR2 YYNGEE. The CDR3 nucleotides read TGTGCCAGCAGCGTAGATGGAGGGGGCTTTTCACCCCTCCACTTT. This translates into CASSVDGGGFSPLHF.

This clone is a singleton in its sample. V usage is TRBV2 and J usage is TRBJ1-1; no clear D. Germline CDR1 SNHLY, CDR2 FYNNEI. The CDR3 consists of 15 residues. Deletions cut 6 bases from V and 1 base from J, with 15 bases between. The CDR3 DNA follows: TGTGCCAGCAGGGCCGGACCGAGCCCGAACACTGAAGCTTTCTTT. Its translation is CASRAGPSPNTEAFF.

The chain joins TRBV28 to TRBJ1-6; 7 bases agree with TRBD1. Germline assignment: CDR1 MDHEN and CDR2 SYDVKM. Trimming removed 6 bases from V and 5 bases from J; junction bases left unmatched: 4. The CDR3 totals 14 residues. Here the CDR3 reads CASRWDRNNSPLHF. The CDR3 DNA is TGTGCCAGCAGGTGGGACAGAAATAATTCACCCCTCCACTTT.

This clone was picked up one time. The rearrangement joins TRBV9 to TRBJ2-5; TRBD1 agrees at 7 bases. The germline V gene has CDR1 SGDLS and CDR2 YYNGEE. Trimming cost V 1 base and J 5 bases; bases outside gene matches: 8. This CDR3 is 15 amino acids long. For the CDR3, the DNA is TGTGCCAGCAGCGTAAGACAGGGCATTGGGGAGACCCAGTACTTC. It is translated as CASSVRQGIGETQYF.

CDR3 in amino acids: CASSEPRDLGNTEAFF. CDR3 DNA: TGTGCCAGCAGCGAACCCCGGGACCTGGGAAACACTGAAGCTTTCTTT. The chain couples TRBV9 to TRBJ1-1; TRBD1 might be the D (5 bases). Germline V gives CDR1 SGDLS, CDR2 YYNGEE. V was clipped by 3 bases and J by 2 bases, with 17 bases between them. This CDR3 has 16 residues. Using reference TRBV9 and TRBJ1-1 for the parts outside the CDR3, the full variable domain is DSGVTQTPKHLITATGQRVTLRCSPRSGDLSVYWYQQSLDQGLQFLIQYYNGEERAKGNILERFSAQQFPDLHSELNLSSLELGDSALYFCASSEPRDLGNTEAFFGQGTRLTVV.

This clone was detected once. The CDR3, as DNA: TGTGCCAGTAGTGGGACTAGCGGGAGAACCCCCAATGAGCAGTTCTTC. It codes for CASSGTSGRTPNEQFF. The chain recombines TRBV19 with TRBJ2-1, with TRBD2 identical over 14 bases. The J segment lost 6 bases and the V segment lost 5 bases, leaving 6 bases of the junction unmatched. Germline CDR1 and CDR2: LNHDA and SQIVND (reference sequence). The CDR3 has 16 amino acids.

On this clone itself: Other nucleotide sequences in the sample specify the same CDR3. The chain joins TRBV4-2 to TRBJ2-7; D may be TRBD1 (6 bases). This CDR3 region has 15 residues. Trimming pared 0 bases from V and 4 bases from J, leaving 13 bases between. CDR1 and CDR2 (germline): LGHNA, YNFKEQ. The CDR3 is CASSQEGHLFYEQYF. For the CDR3, the DNA is TGTGCCAGCAGCCAAGAGGGACACCTTTTTTACGAGCAGTACTTC.

This chain links TRBV5-4 with TRBJ2-3, with TRBD2 as a possible D gene (6 bases). CDR3 length: 16 amino acids. CDR1 and CDR2 from the germline V gene are SGHNT and YYREEE (reference sequence). The V end was cut by 2 bases, the J end by 1 base, with 14 bases between. The CDR3 reads CASSFPGGVGTDTQYF. The CDR3, as DNA: TGTGCCAGCAGCTTTCCCGGAGGGGTGGGCACAGATACGCAGTATTTT. The entire variable domain, with the rest obtained from reference TRBV5-4 and TRBJ2-3, is as follows: ETGVTQSPTHLIKTRGQQVTLRCSSQSGHNTVSWYQQALGQGPQFIFQYYREEENGRGNFPPRFSGLQFPNYSSELNVNALELDDSALYLCASSFPGGVGTDTQYFGPGTRLTVL.

The V gene is TRBV27, the J gene TRBJ2-3; 13 bases are a match to TRBD2. CDR3 length: 17 residues. Per the germline V gene, CDR1 is MNHEY and CDR2 is SMNVEV (reference sequence). The junction had 11 bases not matched to a gene; V was cut back by 7 bases and J by 4 bases. The CDR3 is CASMVTSGRRVPDTQYF. CDR3 coding DNA: TGTGCCAGCATGGTGACTAGCGGGAGGAGGGTCCCAGATACGCAGTATTTT.

The rearrangement links TRBV6-4 to TRBJ1-2; TRBD1 matches at 9 bases. The germline V gene encodes CDR1 MRHNA and CDR2 SNTAGT. This CDR3 region has 15 residues. Trimming at V came to 5 bases and at J to 1 base, leaving 5 bases not matched to a gene. The CDR3 protein is CASSPTGGNNYGYTF. CDR3 bases: TGTGCCAGCAGTCCGACAGGGGGTAATAACTATGGCTACACCTTC.

The chain combines TRBV11-2 with TRBJ2-3; no definite D call. Germline lookup yields CDR1 SGHAT and CDR2 FQNNGV. The CDR3 contains 11 residues. The ends were cut back, 3 bases at V and 11 bases at J, with 9 bases in the middle. CDR3 loop: CASSFRERQYF. CDR3 in DNA: TGTGCCAGCAGCTTTAGAGAAAGGCAGTATTTT.

This chain uses TRBV6-5 with TRBJ1-5, with TRBD1 as a possible D gene (5 bases). CDR1 MNHEY and CDR2 SVGAGI come from the germline V gene. Trimming removed 6 bases at V and 6 bases at J, with 18 bases between. The CDR3 runs to 15 residues. The CDR3 protein is CASRRSRVEAQPQHF. The CDR3 region has the DNA TGTGCCAGCAGGCGGAGCAGGGTAGAGGCTCAGCCCCAGCATTTT.

The genes are TRBV6-2 or TRBV6-3 and TRBJ2-1; D is perhaps TRBD2 (5 bases). V lost 6 bases and J lost 0, with 12 bases in between. CDR3 length: 15 residues. Germline-derived CDR1 and CDR2 are MNHEY and SVGEGT. The CDR3 region has the DNA TGTGCCAGCAGCCGGACTGGGAGCTCCTACAATGAGCAGTTCTTC. Translated, it gives CASSRTGSSYNEQFF.

The V gene is TRBV11-2, the J gene TRBJ2-1, with 8 nucleotides matching TRBD2. The CDR3 covers 16 residues. The V gene end was trimmed by 3 bases and the J gene end by 4 bases; junction bases not matched to a gene: 8. Germline V gene sequence: CDR1 SGHAT, CDR2 FQNNGV. As DNA, the CDR3 is TGTGCCAGCAGCTTGGACCTCTCGGGGGGGTACAATGAGCAGTTCTTC. Amino acid sequence: CASSLDLSGGYNEQFF.

The DNA of the CDR3 is TGTGCCAGCAGTGAGTACAGGATAAGCCGCTCTGGAAACACCATATATTTT. This sequence encodes CASSEYRISRSGNTIYF. V usage is TRBV2 and J usage is TRBJ1-3; D perhaps matches TRBD1 (5 bases). Looked up from germline, CDR1 is SNHLY and CDR2 is FYNNEI. CDR3 length: 17 amino acids. Trimming cost V 3 bases and J 0 bases, with 15 bases left between them.

The chain links TRBV7-8 to TRBJ1-5; D may be TRBD1 (5 bases). The germline V gene encodes CDR1 SGHVS and CDR2 FQNEAQ. The CDR3 is made up of 16 amino acids. The V end lost 2 bases, the J end lost 7 bases, and 18 bases lay between the germline ends. The CDR3 DNA follows: TGTGCCAGCAGCTTATTTCGGGGAGGGGTTGGGCAGCCCCAGCATTTT. It codes for CASSLFRGGVGQPQHF.

The chain has TRBV6-5 and TRBJ1-2, with D possibly matching TRBD1 (6 bases). Trimming cost V 7 bases and J 2 bases, with 11 bases left between them. In germline, CDR1 is MNHEY, CDR2 SVGAGI. The CDR3 spans 13 residues. CDR3 in DNA: TGTGCCAGCAAAAGGGACAAGAACTATGGCTACACCTTC. Protein sequence: CASKRDKNYGYTF.

V gene TRBV5-1 combines with J gene TRBJ2-2; TRBD1 aligns across 8 bases. V lost 0 bases and J lost 4; bases outside the gene matches: 5. The CDR3 covers 16 residues. CDR1 is SGHRS and CDR2 is YFSETQ in the germline V gene. CDR3 region: CASSLDRGVFTGELFF. Here the CDR3 DNA reads TGCGCCAGCAGCTTGGACAGGGGGGTGTTCACCGGGGAGCTGTTTTTT.

The chain joins TRBV15 to TRBJ2-5; a possible D gene is TRBD2 (5 bases). This CDR3 spans 16 amino acids. V was pared by 0 bases and J by 3 bases, with 14 bases between. Germline V gives CDR1 LNHNV, CDR2 YYDKDF (reference sequence). The DNA of the CDR3 is TGTGCCACCAGCAGAGATGGAACTAGACTAAAAGAGACCCAGTACTTC. It specifies CATSRDGTRLKETQYF.

CDR3 in amino acids: CASSYGSEGPQHF. Written as DNA, the CDR3 is TGTGCCAGCAGTTATGGTTCGGAGGGGCCCCAGCATTTT. This chain joins TRBV6-5 and TRBJ1-5; no firm D call. The CDR3 runs to 13 residues. Trimming took 3 bases from V and 9 from J, leaving 12 bases between them. CDR1 is MNHEY and CDR2 is SVGAGI in the germline V gene.

The chain has TRBV4-2 and TRBJ1-3; 7 nucleotides line up with TRBD1. CDR3 length: 17 amino acids. Germline lookup yields CDR1 LGHNA and CDR2 YNFKEQ. The V segment lost 0 bases and the J segment 1 base; nucleotides outside the gene matches: 6. The CDR3 sequence is CASSQDGGQSSGNTIYF. CDR3 nucleotide sequence: TGTGCCAGCAGCCAAGATGGGGGACAGTCTTCTGGAAACACCATATATTTT.

The chain is built from TRBV24-1 and TRBJ2-3; 9 bases line up with TRBD1. This CDR3 has 15 residues. From germline, CDR1 is KGHDR and CDR2 SFDVKD. The V and J ends lost 4 bases and 3 bases, in that order; junction bases with no gene match: 4. CDR3 sequence reads: CATSDGGQGTDTQYF. DNA for the CDR3: TGTGCCACCAGTGACGGTGGACAGGGGACAGATACGCAGTATTTT.

This chain links TRBV4-3 with TRBJ1-6, with unresolved D. Per the germline V gene, CDR1 is LGHNA and CDR2 is YSLEER. With 4 bases removed from V and 7 bases from J, the gap between germline ends came to 11 bases. The CDR3 runs to 14 residues. The CDR3 DNA sequence: TGCGCCAGCAGCCGGACCTCTCGGAATTCACCCCTCCACTTT. Encoded protein: CASSRTSRNSPLHF.

The chain has TRBV7-2 and TRBJ2-7; the D is unclear. The CDR3 contains 11 residues. Germline-derived CDR1 and CDR2 are SGHTA and FQGNSA. V lost 5 bases and J 4 bases, leaving 6 bases between the germline ends. As DNA, the CDR3 is TGTGCCAGCAGCACTTTTTACGAGCAGTACTTC. This codes for CASSTFYEQYF. Full variable domain (remainder filled in from reference TRBV7-2 and TRBJ2-7): GAGVSQSPSNKVTEKGKDVELRCDPISGHTALYWYRQSLGQGLEFLIYFQGNSAPDKSGLPSDRFSAERTGGSVSTLTIQRTQQEDSAVYLCASSTFYEQYFGPGTRLTVT.

The chain uses TRBV6-2 or TRBV6-3 and TRBJ1-1, with no clear D. The CDR3 runs 12 residues. Germline CDR1 MNHEY, CDR2 SVGEGT. Trimming removed 2 bases from V and 4 bases from J, with 5 bases in between. The CDR3 here is CASSYGFTEAFF. CDR3 in DNA: TGTGCCAGCAGTTACGGCTTCACTGAAGCTTTCTTT.

The rearrangement links TRBV20-1 to TRBJ1-5, with a possible D match to TRBD1 (6 bases). The V gene lost 3 bases and the J gene lost 0 bases, with 15 bases spanning the gap. The CDR3 is 16 residues long. Germline CDR1 reads DFQATT; CDR2 reads SNEGSKA (reference sequence). Here the CDR3 DNA reads TGCAGTGCTAGTATCGGGGGCCCTGGTAGCAATCAGCCCCAGCATTTT. It is translated as CSASIGGPGSNQPQHF.